This T cell receptor (beta chain) emerged from a study of T cells in Graves' hyperthyroidism and ophthalmopathy. Among ophthalmopathy patients, the Clinical Activity Score reached at least 3, the NOSPECS grade reached at least 4, and duration remained under 3 months. Patients were excluded because of uncontrolled infection, other autoimmune disease, pregnancy or lactation. The investigators amplified TCR beta CDR3 regions from RNA transcripts. Using the HTBI primer set, a first-round RT-PCR was run on the TCR CDR3. TCRdb re-analysed the multiplex PCR reads in MiXCR, keeping a single row per CDR3 protein. Found here are 490,000 or so distinct CDR3 sequences, 20% to 25% of them singletons; the top ten hold less than 65%. Germline assignment: CDR1 MNHEY and CDR2 SVGAGI. This CDR3 is built from 15 residues. Trimming took 0 bases from V and 4 from J, leaving 12 bases between them.

This clonotype originated in a woman aged 70-85 years with Graves' ophthalmopathy. The sample was blood. The gene calls are TRBV6-5 and TRBJ2-5; D not certain. CDR3 in DNA: TGTGCCAGCAGTTACTCGTATAGGCAAGGAGAGACCCAGTACTTC. Amino acid sequence: CASSYSYRQGETQYF.